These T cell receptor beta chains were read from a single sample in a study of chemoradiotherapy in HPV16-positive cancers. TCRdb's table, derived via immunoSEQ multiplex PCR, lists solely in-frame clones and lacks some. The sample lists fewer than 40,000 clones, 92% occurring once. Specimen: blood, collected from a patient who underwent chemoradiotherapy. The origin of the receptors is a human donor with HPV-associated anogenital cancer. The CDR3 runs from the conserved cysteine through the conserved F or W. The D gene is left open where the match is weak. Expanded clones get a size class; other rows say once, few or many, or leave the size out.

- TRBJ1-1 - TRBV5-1 CASSLEGYPAAEAFF TGCGCCAGCAGCTTGGAAGGGTATCCTGCGGCTGAAGCTTTCTTT
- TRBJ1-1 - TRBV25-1 CASASGARHTEAFF TGTGCCAGCGCGTCGGGGGCTCGGCACACTGAAGCTTTCTTT
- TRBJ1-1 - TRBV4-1 CASSQVRDKNTEAFF TGCGCCAGCAGCCAAGTCCGAGACAAGAACACTGAAGCTTTCTTT
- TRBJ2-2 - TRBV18 CASSWGTLITTGELFF TGTGCCAGCTCCTGGGGGACTCTTATAACCACCGGGGAGCTGTTTTTT
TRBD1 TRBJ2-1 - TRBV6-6 CASSSGTGGNEQFF TGTGCCAGCAGCTCCGGGACAGGGGGGAATGAGCAGTTCTTC
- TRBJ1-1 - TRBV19 CASSVTENTEAFF TGTGCCAGTAGTGTGACAGAGAACACTGAAGCTTTCTTT
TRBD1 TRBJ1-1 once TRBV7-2 CASSLVVLDRGNSAFF TGTGCCAGCAGCTTAGTGGTTCTAGACAGGGGAAATTCTGCTTTCTTT
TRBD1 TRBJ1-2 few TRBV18 CASSPEGRGRDGYTF TGTGCCAGCTCACCAGAGGGCAGGGGGCGCGATGGCTACACCTTC
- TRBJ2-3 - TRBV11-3 CASSLGGVSTDTQYF TGTGCCAGCAGCTTAGGCGGGGTTAGCACAGATACGCAGTATTTT
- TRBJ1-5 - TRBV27 CASSLLAGEGNQPQHF TGTGCCAGCAGTTTATTAGCGGGGGAAGGGAATCAGCCCCAGCATTTT
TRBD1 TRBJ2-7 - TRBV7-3 CASSFLLRTGANYEQYF TGTGCCAGCAGCTTCCTACTGAGGACAGGGGCGAACTACGAGCAGTACTTC
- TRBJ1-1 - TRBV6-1 CASSGSTGNTEAFF TGTGCCAGCAGTGGATCGACAGGGAACACTGAAGCTTTCTTT
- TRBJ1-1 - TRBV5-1 CASSDPNREEAFF TGCGCCAGCAGCGATCCTAACAGGGAGGAAGCTTTCTTT
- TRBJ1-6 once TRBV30 CAWKRGVAAPGNSPLHF TGTGCCTGGAAACGTGGTGTGGCCGCCCCGGGTAATTCACCCCTCCACTTT
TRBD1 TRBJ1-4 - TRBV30 CAWSSYRGQTFATNEKLFF TGTGCCTGGAGTTCTTACCGGGGACAGACATTTGCAACTAATGAAAAACTGTTTTTT
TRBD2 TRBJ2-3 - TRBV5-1 CASSSLSGGRTDTQYF TGCGCCAGCAGCTCACTTAGCGGGGGAAGGACAGATACGCAGTATTTT
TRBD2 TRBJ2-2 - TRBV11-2 CASSLTSGGPLRELFF TGTGCCAGCAGCCTGACTAGCGGGGGGCCACTTAGGGAGCTGTTTTTT
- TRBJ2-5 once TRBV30 CAWSEGGARETQYF TGTGCCTGGAGTGAAGGGGGGGCGCGGGAGACCCAGTACTTC
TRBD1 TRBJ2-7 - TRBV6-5 CASSYKRGPTYEQYF TGTGCCAGCAGTTATAAGAGGGGGCCGACCTACGAGCAGTACTTC
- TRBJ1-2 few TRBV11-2 CASSSLGGNYGYTF TGTGCCAGCAGCTCCCTCGGGGGGAACTATGGCTACACCTTC
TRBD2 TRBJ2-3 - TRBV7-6 CASSLAVSGLDTQYF TGTGCCAGCAGCTTAGCGGTTAGCGGGCTAGATACGCAGTATTTT
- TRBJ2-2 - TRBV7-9 CASEGTRGSGELFF TGTGCCAGTGAGGGCACCCGAGGGAGCGGGGAGCTGTTTTTT
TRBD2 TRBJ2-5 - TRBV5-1 CASSRGLAGFQETQYF TGCGCCAGCAGCCGGGGACTAGCGGGATTCCAAGAGACCCAGTACTTC
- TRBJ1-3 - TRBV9 CASSGTPVSGNTIYF TGTGCCAGCAGCGGAACACCGGTCTCTGGAAACACCATATATTTT
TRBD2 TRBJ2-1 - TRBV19 CASSRSSGAGDEQFF TGTGCCAGTAGTAGGTCCAGCGGGGCTGGGGATGAGCAGTTCTTC
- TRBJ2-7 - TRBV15 CATSRELGGHEQYF TGTGCCACCAGCAGAGAGTTAGGAGGCCACGAGCAGTACTTC
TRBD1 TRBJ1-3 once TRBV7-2 CASSLPRTGHSGNTIYF TGTGCCAGCAGCCTACCAAGGACAGGACACTCTGGAAACACCATATATTTT
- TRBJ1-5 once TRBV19 CASSITPGQFNQPQHF TGTGCCAGTAGTATAACGCCGGGGCAGTTCAATCAGCCCCAGCATTTT
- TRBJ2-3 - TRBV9 CASSVVTDTQYF TGTGCCAGCAGCGTAGTCACAGATACGCAGTATTTT
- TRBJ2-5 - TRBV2 CASSQLLSTQYF TGTGCCAGCAGCCAACTTCTGTCTACCCAGTACTTC
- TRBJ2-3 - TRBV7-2 CASSHAFPSTDTQYF TGTGCCAGCAGCCACGCGTTCCCGAGCACAGATACGCAGTATTTT
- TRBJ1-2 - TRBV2 CASSIQGQNYGYTF TGTGCCAGCAGTATTCAGGGGCAGAATTATGGCTACACCTTC
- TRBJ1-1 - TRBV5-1 CASRTGHGNTEAFF TGCGCCAGCAGAACCGGACACGGGAACACTGAAGCTTTCTTT
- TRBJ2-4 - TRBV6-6 CASSLPTPKNIQYF TGTGCCAGCAGTTTGCCGACTCCTAAAAACATTCAGTACTTC
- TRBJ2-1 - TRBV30 CAWSQVGLVPPTEQFF TGTGCCTGGAGTCAAGTAGGGCTAGTGCCCCCCACTGAGCAGTTCTTC
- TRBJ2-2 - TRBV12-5 CASGLVAVGEWGTGELFF TGTGCTAGTGGTTTGGTAGCTGTGGGGGAATGGGGCACCGGGGAGCTGTTTTTT
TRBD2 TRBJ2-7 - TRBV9 CASSVGGGLNEQYF TGTGCCAGCAGCGTAGGGGGAGGGTTGAACGAGCAGTACTTC
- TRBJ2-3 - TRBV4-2 CASSQDLLSTDTQYF TGTGCCAGCAGCCAAGATCTACTCAGCACAGATACGCAGTATTTT
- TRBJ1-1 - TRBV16 CASSQGTLLAEAFF TGTGCCAGCAGCCAGGGGACCCTCCTGGCTGAAGCTTTCTTT
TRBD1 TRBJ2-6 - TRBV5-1 CASNPGQGASGANVLTF TGCGCCAGCAATCCGGGACAGGGGGCCTCTGGGGCCAACGTCCTGACTTTC
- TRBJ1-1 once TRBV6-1 CASSEVVNTEAFF TGTGCCAGCAGTGAGGTGGTGAACACTGAAGCTTTCTTT
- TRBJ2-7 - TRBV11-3 CASSLDISGISYEQYF TGTGCCAGCAGCTTAGATATTTCGGGTATTTCCTACGAGCAGTACTTC
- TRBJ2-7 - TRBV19 CASKAGTGPSYEQYF TGTGCCAGTAAAGCGGGGACAGGTCCTTCCTACGAGCAGTACTTC
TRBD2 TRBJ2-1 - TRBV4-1 CASNPSGGSYNEQFF TGCGCCAGCAATCCTAGCGGGGGTTCCTACAATGAGCAGTTCTTC
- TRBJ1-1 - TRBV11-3 CASSPGLTMVSEAFF TGTGCCAGCAGCCCCGGACTGACGATGGTGTCTGAAGCTTTCTTT
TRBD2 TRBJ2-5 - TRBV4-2 CASSQDARTSGGTIQETQYF TGTGCCAGCAGCCAAGATGCTAGGACTAGCGGGGGGACAATACAAGAGACCCAGTACTTC
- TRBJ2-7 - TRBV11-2 CASSLDIYRLKSYEQYF TGTGCCAGCAGCTTAGATATTTACAGATTAAAATCCTACGAGCAGTACTTC
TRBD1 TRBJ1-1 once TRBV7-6 CASSQRTGTKLEAFF TGTGCCAGCAGCCAAAGGACAGGGACGAAACTTGAAGCTTTCTTT
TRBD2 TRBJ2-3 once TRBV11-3 CASSSTSGGSTDTQYF TGTGCCAGCAGCTCGACTAGCGGGGGGTCGACAGATACGCAGTATTTT
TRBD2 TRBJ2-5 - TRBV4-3 CASSLTSGGPPQYF TGCGCCAGCAGCCTAACTAGCGGGGGACCGCCCCAGTACTTC
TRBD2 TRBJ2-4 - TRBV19 CASSIGGGVTKNIQYF TGTGCCAGTAGTATAGGTGGGGGGGTAACCAAAAACATTCAGTACTTC
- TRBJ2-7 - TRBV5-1 CASSSPPGSYEQYF TGCGCCAGCAGCTCGCCCCCAGGGTCCTACGAGCAGTACTTC
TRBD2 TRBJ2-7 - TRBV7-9 CASSPPFRRGGLGEQYF TGTGCCAGCAGCCCACCGTTTCGGCGGGGGGGCCTGGGCGAGCAGTACTTC
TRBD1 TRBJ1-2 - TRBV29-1 CSVERRGRPPNYGYTF TGCAGCGTTGAAAGGAGGGGGCGACCGCCTAACTATGGCTACACCTTC